The present T cell receptor beta chain was sequenced within a study of OX40 agonist ivuxolimab in advanced cancers. As for the study in general: With a range of 23 to 79, age averaged roughly 60 years, and approximately 83% were male. Study results and limitations: At 0.1 to 3.0 mg/kg, clonal expansion of CD4+ and CD8+ blood T cells had occurred by week 6. Partly responding patients at 0.1-3.0 mg/kg showed some of the smallest clonal expansion.

Note on this clone: As yet, its antigen is unknown.

Germline loops: CDR1 GTSNPN, CDR2 SVGIG (reference sequence). This CDR3 contains 13 residues. V was cut by 3 bases and J by 1 base, with 9 bases left in between. Blood specimens came from baseline, cycle 4 day 1, and cycle 7 day 1. Clones were read by immunoSEQ multiplex PCR, and TCRdb kept only the in-frame ones, dropping some. The sample yields 40,000 to 45,000 clones, about four fifths seen once. The clonotype was recovered from an adult with an advanced solid tumor such as melanoma, head and neck, liver or kidney cancer. This chain connects TRBV30 to TRBJ1-1, with D possibly being TRBD1 (5 bases). Sample: CD4+ or CD8+ T cells sorted from blood, taken in a trial of the OX40 agonist ivuxolimab. The CDR3 loop is CAWSWGGNTEAFF. The CDR3 nucleotides read TGTGCCTGGAGCTGGGGGGGGAACACTGAAGCTTTCTTT.